Listed below are T cell receptor beta chains from one sample, sequenced in a study of cytomegalovirus exposure and HLA in healthy donors. Here immunoSEQ multiplex PCR was the method, and the copy in TCRdb shows in-frame clones only, minus some. There are 300,000 or so clones in the sample; almost 85% occur only once, and about 2% lies in the top ten. The sequenced sample consisted of PBMCs. Receptor source: a woman in her thirties or forties in good health and CMV-seropositive. CDR3s include the opening cysteine and the closing phenylalanine or tryptophan. A D gene is named only where the DNA matches it firmly. Rows may omit the clone size; those that give it use once, few, many or a size class.

j_call,clone_size,d_call,v_call,cdr3_length,cdr3_aa,cdr3_nt
TRBJ1-3,-,-,TRBV2,15,CASSEAGASGNTIYF,TGTGCCAGCAGTGAAGCAGGGGCCTCTGGAAACACCATATATTTT
TRBJ1-2,few,-,TRBV5-4,13,CASSSPSNYGYTF,TGTGCCAGCAGCTCCCCCAGTAACTATGGCTACACCTTC
TRBJ2-3,-,-,TRBV4-2,19,CASSQFPGLTISSTDTQYF,TGTGCCAGCAGCCAGTTTCCGGGACTCACTATTTCTAGCACAGATACGCAGTATTTT
TRBJ2-2,-,TRBD2,TRBV4-2,16,CASSQDAGGPSGELFF,TGTGCCAGCAGCCAAGACGCGGGAGGGCCATCCGGGGAGCTGTTTTTT
TRBJ2-7,-,-,TRBV28,11,CASSPKYEQYF,TGTGCCAGCAGTCCCAAATACGAGCAGTACTTC
TRBJ2-7,-,TRBD2,TRBV28,14,CASRSSGSTYEQYF,TGTGCCAGCAGGTCTAGCGGGAGTACCTACGAGCAGTACTTC
TRBJ1-1,-,-,TRBV4-3,16,CASSQDEGGMNTEAFF,TGCGCCAGCAGCCAAGATGAGGGCGGCATGAACACTGAAGCTTTCTTT
TRBJ1-2,-,TRBD1,TRBV2,14,CASTPEGGLGGYTF,TGTGCCAGCACCCCCGAAGGGGGCTTAGGTGGCTACACCTTC
TRBJ2-3,-,-,TRBV27,16,CASSSWGQGYTDTQYF,TGTGCCAGCAGTTCTTGGGGGCAGGGATACACAGATACGCAGTATTTT
TRBJ1-5,-,-,TRBV19,15,CASSKGGLSNQPQHF,TGTGCCAGTAGTAAGGGAGGTTTGAGCAATCAGCCCCAGCATTTT
TRBJ1-6,-,-,TRBV7-2,15,CASSLGGTYNSPLHF,TGTGCCAGCAGCTTAGGAGGAACCTATAATTCACCCCTCCACTTT
TRBJ2-7,-,TRBD1,TRBV7-2,13,CASSLGQGLEQYF,TGTGCCAGCAGCTTAGGACAGGGGTTGGAGCAGTACTTC
TRBJ1-1,-,-,TRBV30,15,CAWNNKNSGMPEAFF,TGTGCCTGGAATAATAAAAACTCAGGGATGCCTGAAGCTTTCTTT
TRBJ2-1,-,TRBD2,TRBV5-4,17,CASSLAENSGGSNEQFF,TGTGCCAGCAGCTTGGCCGAGAATAGCGGGGGAAGCAATGAGCAGTTCTTC
TRBJ2-5,-,TRBD2,TRBV5-1,15,CASSLVSSGKETQYF,TGCGCCAGCAGCTTGGTTTCTAGCGGGAAAGAGACCCAGTACTTC
TRBJ1-1,once,-,TRBV7-8,12,CASSREGTEAFF,TGTGCCAGCAGCCGGGAGGGCACTGAAGCTTTCTTT
TRBJ1-5,-,TRBD1,TRBV5-6,15,CASSLGTGPNQPQHF,TGTGCCAGCAGCCTCGGGACAGGCCCAAATCAGCCCCAGCATTTT
TRBJ2-4,-,-,TRBV18,15,CASSPANLAKNIQYF,TGTGCCAGCTCGCCAGCGAATTTAGCCAAAAACATTCAGTACTTC
TRBJ2-7,-,TRBD2,TRBV28,15,CASSHGLAGSYEQYF,TGTGCCAGCAGTCATGGACTAGCGGGTTCCTACGAGCAGTACTTC
TRBJ1-1,-,-,TRBV5-5,15,CASSVTLAGDTEAFF,TGTGCCAGCAGCGTGACGCTGGCCGGGGACACTGAAGCTTTCTTT
TRBJ2-7,-,TRBD1,TRBV28,15,CASSPPGQGSYEQYF,TGTGCCAGCAGTCCTCCGGGACAGGGCTCCTACGAGCAGTACTTC
TRBJ2-6,-,-,TRBV6-4,16,CAGSSTGISGANVLTF,TGTGCCGGCAGTAGTACAGGAATATCTGGGGCCAACGTCCTGACTTTC
TRBJ2-1,-,TRBD2,TRBV5-1,14,CASSSGEAYNEQFF,TGCGCCAGCAGCAGCGGGGAGGCCTACAATGAGCAGTTCTTC
TRBJ2-3,-,-,TRBV6-5,15,CASRWTTQSTDTQYF,TGTGCCAGCAGGTGGACTACCCAGAGCACAGATACGCAGTATTTT
TRBJ1-4,-,TRBD1,TRBV30,14,CAWTPPGQTAKLFF,TGTGCCTGGACCCCACCGGGACAGACAGCGAAACTGTTTTTT
TRBJ2-5,-,TRBD2,TRBV5-1,15,CASSLGLAAQETQYF,TGCGCCAGCAGCTTGGGTCTAGCGGCCCAAGAGACCCAGTACTTC